The rows below give T cell receptor beta chains drawn from one sample of a study of T cells after yellow fever vaccination. TCRdb analysed the 5' RACE reads with MiXCR anew, one entry per CDR3 protein. Of hundreds of thousands of distinct CDR3 sequences listed, 9.5% to 15% are singletons. The source material was CD4+ T cells sorted from PBMCs, sampled 15 days after the yellow fever booster vaccination. Every receptor here comes from a man aged 18 to 30 who received the YFV17D yellow fever vaccine. Both conserved end residues are part of each CDR3. Fields, in order: clone size, J gene, V gene, D gene, CDR3 DNA, CDR3 protein. A D gene is named only where the DNA matches it firmly. Clone size, where shown, is once, few, many, or a class for clones that have expanded.

NA	TRBJ2-2	TRBV7-2	NA	TGTGCCAGCAGCTTAGCGTTCGGCTCCGGGGAGCTGTTTTTT	CASSLAFGSGELFF
NA	TRBJ1-1	TRBV20-1	NA	TGCAGTGCTAAGGCCTCCGCCGTTGAAGCTTTCTTT	CSAKASAVEAFF
NA	TRBJ2-1	TRBV10-3	TRBD2	TGTGCCACGGGGGGGGCGAATGAGCAGTTCTTC	CATGGANEQFF
many	TRBJ2-1	TRBV3-1	NA	TGTGCCAGCAGCCAAACGGGGTGGGGTGAGCAGTTCTTC	CASSQTGWGEQFF
many	TRBJ2-4	TRBV12-3/TRBV12-4	NA	TGTGCCACCTCGGACCTAGCCAAAAACATTCAGTACTTC	CATSDLAKNIQYF
NA	TRBJ2-2	TRBV7-3	NA	TGTGCCAGCAGCTTACAGGGGACCACCGGGGAGCTGTTTTTT	CASSLQGTTGELFF
NA	TRBJ1-5	TRBV4-1	NA	TGCGCCAGCAGCCAAGGTTCGCGACTTTTGGGCAATCAGCCCCAGCATTTT	CASSQGSRLLGNQPQHF
NA	TRBJ1-4	TRBV20-1	NA	TGCAGTGCTTATCCCGATCGGGAAAAACTGTTTTTT	CSAYPDREKLFF
NA	TRBJ1-1	TRBV28	NA	TGTGCCAGCACCCCTGGGGCTCGGACTGAAGCTTTCTTT	CASTPGARTEAFF
NA	TRBJ1-6	TRBV9	NA	TGTGCCAGCAGCGGATCCGGGACGGAGGTATCCCCCCTCCACTTT	CASSGSGTEVSPLHF
few	TRBJ1-6	TRBV3-1	NA	TGTGCCAGCAGCCAAGGAAGGGAGTCCCCCCTCCACTTT	CASSQGRESPLHF
many	TRBJ1-2	TRBV6-5	NA	TGTGCCAGCAGAGAATCGGGGGGGCATGGCTACACCTTC	CASRESGGHGYTF
many	TRBJ2-3	TRBV6-6	NA	TGTGCCAGCAGGCCCAACACTGGGAAGACAGATACGCAGTATTTT	CASRPNTGKTDTQYF
NA	TRBJ2-1	TRBV10-2	NA	TGCGCCAGCAGTGAGTCGGGTCTAACGCAGTTCTTC	CASSESGLTQFF
few	TRBJ2-1	TRBV10-3	NA	TGTGCCATCAGTGAGCCGGAGTCCCAGGGGTATAAGCAGTTCTTC	CAISEPESQGYKQFF
NA	TRBJ2-3	TRBV3-1	TRBD2	TGTGCCAGCAGCCAGATAGCGGGGGCGGGAGATACGCAGTATTTT	CASSQIAGAGDTQYF
many	TRBJ2-7	TRBV3-1	NA	TGTGCCAGCAGCCAGGACCATATGGGACGCGAGCAGTACTTC	CASSQDHMGREQYF
few	TRBJ2-4	TRBV9	NA	TGTGCCAGCAGCGGCCATCAGGGGCCAGAAAACATTCAGTACTTC	CASSGHQGPENIQYF
NA	TRBJ1-2	TRBV6-1	NA	TGTGCCAGCAGTGCCGGGGCTTATGGCTACACCTTC	CASSAGAYGYTF
NA	TRBJ2-2	TRBV2	NA	TGTGCCAGCGCAGGGGAAACCGGGGAGCTGTTTTTT	CASAGETGELFF
many	TRBJ2-3	TRBV9	TRBD2	TGTGCCAGCAGCTTACTAGCGGGGGGGCCAACAGATACGCAGTATTTT	CASSLLAGGPTDTQYF
NA	TRBJ2-7	TRBV9	NA	TGTGCCAGCAGCTATGGACGCGGAAGCTACGAGCAGTACTTC	CASSYGRGSYEQYF
once	TRBJ1-6	TRBV5-1	NA	TGCGCCAGCAGCCCATACGGACGGTCAAGCTCCTATAATTCACCCCTCCACTTT	CASSPYGRSSSYNSPLHF
NA	TRBJ2-1	TRBV11-3	NA	TGTGCCAGCAGCCGTACTTTGGGGGCATCGAACAATGAGCAGTTCTTC	CASSRTLGASNNEQFF
many	TRBJ2-5	TRBV3-1	NA	TGTGCCAGCAGCCAAGAGGTCGGTGAGACCCAGTACTTC	CASSQEVGETQYF
many	TRBJ2-1	TRBV4-3	TRBD2	TGCGCCAGCAGCCGAGCGGAACTAGCGGGGAACAATGAGCAGTTCTTC	CASSRAELAGNNEQFF
NA	TRBJ2-7	TRBV7-2	NA	TGTGCCAGCAGCCAGGGGCAGAGGGTACACGAGCAGTACTTC	CASSQGQRVHEQYF
few	TRBJ2-4	TRBV7-2	NA	TGTGCCAGCAGCCCCTCTGGAGACATTCAGTACTTC	CASSPSGDIQYF
few	TRBJ1-4	TRBV7-2	NA	TGTGCCAGCAGCTTAAATATCGGGGCGGGGGAAGAAAAACTGTTTTTT	CASSLNIGAGEEKLFF
NA	TRBJ2-1	TRBV20-1	NA	TGCAGTGCTAGACGAGGGGGCTCCTACAATGAGCAGTTCTTC	CSARRGGSYNEQFF
NA	TRBJ1-1	TRBV7-3	TRBD1	TGTGCCAGCAGCCAGGGGGGGACGCGAGCTTTCTTT	CASSQGGTRAFF
NA	TRBJ1-5	TRBV6-5	NA	TGTGCCAGCAGCGAAGGTAGAGGGGTGGGCAATCAGCCCCAGCATTTT	CASSEGRGVGNQPQHF
NA	TRBJ1-4	TRBV3-1	NA	TGTGCCAGCAGCCAAGATCAGGGCAGCGCTAATGAAAAACTGTTTTTT	CASSQDQGSANEKLFF
NA	TRBJ2-4	TRBV7-8	NA	TGTGCCAGCAGCACTACTCGGTGGGCCCTCACCAAAAACATTCAGTACTTC	CASSTTRWALTKNIQYF
NA	TRBJ1-4	TRBV6-6	NA	TGTGCCAGCAGAGGCGGCGGGGGGCCCTATGAAAAACTGTTTTTT	CASRGGGGPYEKLFF
few	TRBJ1-5	TRBV12-3/TRBV12-4	NA	TGTGCCAGCGGGTATAGGGAAAGGAATCAGCCCCAGCATTTT	CASGYRERNQPQHF
few	TRBJ1-5	TRBV20-1	NA	TGCAGTGTTCCTCGGACACCCACGAATCAGCCCCAGCATTTT	CSVPRTPTNQPQHF
few	TRBJ1-6	TRBV6-5	NA	TGTGCCAGCAGCCGGGACCCCGACTCCGCCCTCCACTTT	CASSRDPDSALHF
NA	TRBJ2-1	TRBV5-1	NA	TGCGCCAGCACCGACCGAGGCGATGGAAACAATGAGCAGTTCTTC	CASTDRGDGNNEQFF
few	TRBJ2-1	TRBV3-1	TRBD2	TGTGCCAGCAGGCTAGCGGGGGGGAGCAATGAGCAGTTCTTC	CASRLAGGSNEQFF
few	TRBJ1-1	TRBV7-9	TRBD1	TGTGCCAGCAGCAGGGGGCAGGAAGCTTTCTTT	CASSRGQEAFF
few	TRBJ2-5	TRBV24-1	TRBD1	TGTGCCACCGGGGGACAGGGAAGCCAAGAGACCCAGTACTTC	CATGGQGSQETQYF
many	TRBJ2-5	TRBV7-9	NA	TGTGCCAGCAGCTTAAGGCCCCGGGAGACCCAGTACTTC	CASSLRPRETQYF
NA	TRBJ2-2	TRBV7-8	NA	TGTGCCAGCAGCTTAGGAGGTGCGTCGCAAGCCGGGGAGCTGTTTTTT	CASSLGGASQAGELFF
few	TRBJ2-3	TRBV29-1	TRBD1	TGCAGCGTTGAAGGAGGACAGGGGGGTTCCGATACGCAGTATTTT	CSVEGGQGGSDTQYF
NA	TRBJ1-1	TRBV18	NA	TGTGCCAGCTCCCCCAGGGGCCCCCTGAACACTGAAGCTTTCTTT	CASSPRGPLNTEAFF
few	TRBJ2-3	TRBV7-3	NA	TGTGCCAGCAGCTTAAATCCTATGGGGGGCCCAGATACGCAGTATTTT	CASSLNPMGGPDTQYF
NA	TRBJ2-5	TRBV5-1	NA	TGCGCCAGCAGCTTGGGTTGGGCGGCGGTTCAGAACTTC	CASSLGWAAVQNF
NA	TRBJ1-5	TRBV6-5	NA	TGTGCCAGCAGTTACTCGTGGGGTTTCCAGCCCCAGCATTTT	CASSYSWGFQPQHF
NA	TRBJ1-4	TRBV6-1	NA	TGTGCCAGCAGTGAAGCTAGAGGGTGGTTTGAAAAACTGTTTTTT	CASSEARGWFEKLFF
NA	TRBJ1-1	TRBV4-2	NA	TGTGCCAGCAGCCAAGTGCCCCCCAGTGGCACTGAAGCTTTCTTT	CASSQVPPSGTEAFF